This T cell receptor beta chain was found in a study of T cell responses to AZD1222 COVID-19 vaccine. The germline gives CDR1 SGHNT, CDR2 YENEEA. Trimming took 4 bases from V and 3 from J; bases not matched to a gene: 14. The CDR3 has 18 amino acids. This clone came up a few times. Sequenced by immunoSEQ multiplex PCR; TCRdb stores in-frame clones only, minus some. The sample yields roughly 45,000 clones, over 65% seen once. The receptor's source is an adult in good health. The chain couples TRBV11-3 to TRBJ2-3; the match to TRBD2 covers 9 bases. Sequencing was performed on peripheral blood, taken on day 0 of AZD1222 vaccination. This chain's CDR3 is CASSSSWGSSGETDTQYF. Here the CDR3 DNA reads TGTGCCAGCAGCTCGAGCTGGGGGTCTAGCGGGGAAACAGATACGCAGTATTTT.